These 30 T cell receptor beta chains originate from one sample sequenced in a study of T cells in Graves' hyperthyroidism and ophthalmopathy. RNA transcripts were the template for amplifying TCR beta CDR3 regions. Carried out on the TCR CDR3, a first-round RT-PCR used the HTBI primer set. TCRdb reprocessed the multiplex PCR reads with MiXCR, giving one entry per CDR3 protein. Of about 690,000 distinct CDR3 sequences in the sample, 17% were seen once. Input material: blood. The origin of the receptors is a man aged 50 to 60 with Graves' hyperthyroidism.

This clonotype was seen more than once but under ten times. The chain links TRBV12-3 or TRBV12-4 to TRBJ2-7; weak D call: TRBD2 (5 bases). With 3 bases removed from V and 0 bases from J, the gap between germline ends came to 12 bases. This CDR3 spans 15 amino acids. CDR3: CASSLPRGLSYEQYF. Here the CDR3 DNA reads TGTGCCAGCAGTTTGCCCCGGGGTCTCTCCTACGAGCAGTACTTC.

The gene calls are TRBV11-2 and TRBJ2-1; TRBD2 matches at 9 bases. Germline V gives CDR1 SGHAT, CDR2 FQNNGV. The J segment lost 4 bases and the V segment lost 4 bases, leaving 8 bases of the junction unmatched. The CDR3 consists of 16 residues. The DNA of the CDR3 is TGTGCCAGCAGCTCCCAATCTAGCGGGACGTACAATGAGCAGTTCTTC. Translation: CASSSQSSGTYNEQFF. Supplemented by reference TRBV11-2 and TRBJ2-1, the full variable domain reads EAGVAQSPRYKIIEKRQSVAFWCNPISGHATLYWYQQILGQGPKLLIQFQNNGVVDDSQLPKDRFSAERLKGVDSTLKIQPAKLEDSAVYLCASSSQSSGTYNEQFFGPGTRLTVL.

This clonotype has ten or more counts. The V call is TRBV12-3 or TRBV12-4, the J call TRBJ1-3; D not certain. CDR3 length: 13 amino acids. Trimming took off 11 bases at V and 7 bases at J, with 18 bases between the two ends. CDR3 loop: CAGLGGRWNTIYF. CDR3 DNA: TGTGCCGGCCTCGGAGGAAGGTGGAACACCATATATTTT.

This clonotype was counted a few times. One base away lies a much larger clone, so this may be a sequencing read error. The rearrangement links TRBV6-1 to TRBJ1-5; 7 bases are shared with TRBD1. In germline, CDR1 is MNHNS, CDR2 SASEGT. V lost 5 bases to trimming and J lost 5 bases; unmatched junction nucleotides: 3. This CDR3 spans 13 amino acids. DNA of the CDR3: TGTGCCAGCAGTCCGACAGGGTATCAGCCCCAGCATTTT. Amino acids: CASSPTGYQPQHF.

The sample holds many counts of this clonotype. The chain's CDR3 is CASSLAGLRLMNTEAFF. CDR3 coding DNA: TGTGCCAGCAGCTTAGCGGGCTTGAGGTTAATGAACACTGAAGCTTTCTTT. The gene calls are TRBV7-9 and TRBJ1-1; D gene uncertain. Between the trimmed V and J ends, which lost 0 bases and 0 bases, there was a span of 14 bases. Looked up from germline, CDR1 is SEHNR and CDR2 is FQNEAQ (reference sequence). The CDR3 runs 17 residues.

This clonotype was picked up many times. The J gene is TRBJ2-1, the V gene TRBV9, with D tentatively TRBD1 or TRBD2 (5 bases each). The CDR3 length is 16 residues. The germline CDR1 and CDR2 sequences are SGDLS and YYNGEE. Trimming pared 2 bases from V and 4 bases from J, leaving 16 bases between. In DNA, the CDR3 is TGTGCCAGCAGCGTCCGCTGGGGGAGTGCGTACAATGAGCAGTTCTTC. As protein: CASSVRWGSAYNEQFF.

The V and J genes are TRBV9 and TRBJ2-1; TRBD2 aligns across 10 bases. The CDR3 runs to 16 residues. CDR1 is SGDLS, CDR2 YYNGEE, per germline. V was clipped by 3 bases and J by 3 bases; unmatched bases: 6. The CDR3 DNA reads TGTGCCAGCAGCGCCACCGGGACTAGCGTCTACAATGAGCAGTTCTTC. Protein: CASSATGTSVYNEQFF.

This clonotype was detected ten times or more. The chain couples TRBV7-3 to TRBJ2-1, with 12 bases identical to TRBD2. Trimming cost V 5 bases and J 9 bases; bases outside gene matches: 8. CDR1 SGHTA and CDR2 FQGTGA come from the germline V gene. This CDR3 has 15 residues. CDR3 sequence: CASSPSLGLAGEQFF. CDR3 DNA sequence: TGTGCCAGCAGCCCCTCCCTGGGACTAGCGGGTGAGCAGTTCTTC.

This clonotype was recorded at least ten times. The V gene is TRBV2, the J gene TRBJ2-5; 9 nucleotides line up with TRBD2. V lost 6 bases and J lost 2; bases outside the gene matches: 7. Germline V gives CDR1 SNHLY, CDR2 FYNNEI. The CDR3 length is 15 residues. In DNA form, the CDR3 reads TGTGCCAGCAGCGGTCGACTAGCGGAACAAGAGACCCAGTACTTC. It yields the protein CASSGRLAEQETQYF.

This clonotype was seen a few times. V is TRBV7-9 and J is TRBJ2-1; perhaps TRBD2 as D (6 bases). Germline V lookup: CDR1 SEHNR, CDR2 FQNEAQ (reference sequence). Trimming took off 5 bases at V and 5 bases at J, with 22 bases between the two ends. This CDR3 spans 17 amino acids. CDR3 loop: CASSPIARDWMDNEQFF. The CDR3, as DNA: TGTGCCAGCAGCCCTATCGCTCGGGACTGGATGGACAATGAGCAGTTCTTC.

This chain uses TRBV10-3 with TRBJ2-1; 10 nucleotides align to TRBD2. CDR3 length: 15 amino acids. The trim removed 2 bases at V and 10 bases at J, leaving 8 bases unmatched. Germline V gene sequence: CDR1 ENHRY, CDR2 SYGVKD. The CDR3 is CAISELAGASLEQFF. CDR3 DNA sequence: TGTGCCATCAGTGAGCTAGCGGGGGCCTCTTTGGAGCAGTTCTTC.

Comments on this clonotype: Mismatch with germline at one junction end may stem from a read error. The V gene is TRBV7-9, the J gene TRBJ2-3; TRBD1 matches at 7 bases. This CDR3 is 15 amino acids long. Germline-derived CDR1 and CDR2 are SEHNR and FQNEAQ (reference sequence). CDR3 sequence (DNA): TGTGCCAGCAGCGGTGTAAGGGGGCAAATCAGATACGCAGTATTT. Amino acid sequence: CASSGVRGQIRYAVF.

V and J are TRBV9 and TRBJ1-2; 7 positions agree with TRBD1. This CDR3 has 15 amino acids. The V gene end was trimmed by 7 bases and the J gene end by 1 base; junction bases not matched to a gene: 10. Germline-derived CDR1 and CDR2 are SGDLS and YYNGEE. The CDR3: CASGALTGINYGYTF. The CDR3 nucleotides read TGTGCCAGCGGCGCCCTGACAGGGATTAACTATGGCTACACCTTC.

This clonotype was detected a few times. V gene TRBV27 combines with J gene TRBJ2-1, with 15 bases matching TRBD2. This CDR3 region has 18 residues. J gave up 0 bases and V 2 bases, and 2 bases lay outside the gene matches. CDR1 and CDR2 (germline): MNHEY, SMNVEV (reference sequence). In DNA, the CDR3 is TGTGCCAGCAGTTTACTGGGACTAGCGGGAGGCTCCTACAATGAGCAGTTCTTC. Translated, it gives CASSLLGLAGGSYNEQFF.

At least ten counts were recorded for this clonotype. The rearrangement joins TRBV30 to TRBJ1-2; no definite D call. V was clipped by 5 bases and J by 8 bases, with 15 bases between them. The CDR3 is 12 amino acids. CDR1 and CDR2 from the germline V gene are GTSNPN and SVGIG (reference sequence). The CDR3 is CAWSLGLFGYTF. In nucleotides, the CDR3 is TGTGCCTGGTCCCTAGGGTTATTCGGCTACACCTTC.

This clonotype was observed a handful of times. The V and J genes are TRBV6-1 and TRBJ1-1, with a weak D call TRBD1 (5 bases). Trimming removed 6 bases from V and 10 bases from J, with 12 bases in between. Germline CDR1 is MNHNS and CDR2 is SASEGT. The CDR3 is made up of 11 amino acids. CDR3 in amino acids: CASREGRGAFF. For the CDR3, the DNA is TGTGCCAGCAGGGAGGGACGCGGAGCTTTCTTT.

This clonotype was seen repeatedly, ten times or more. V and J are TRBV6-1 and TRBJ1-2; TRBD1 aligns across 8 bases. CDR3 length equals 14 residues. The germline V gene has CDR1 MNHNS and CDR2 SASEGT. The V segment lost 7 bases and the J segment 4 bases; nucleotides outside the gene matches: 8. DNA of the CDR3: TGTGCCAGCATCCCCGGACAGGGTAGCTATGGCTACACCTTC. Its protein product is CASIPGQGSYGYTF.

This clonotype occurred many times. The chain is built from TRBV24-1 and TRBJ1-2, with 9 bases identical to TRBD1. The V segment lost 1 base and the J segment 8 bases; nucleotides outside the gene matches: 10. Germline V gene lookup returns CDR1 KGHDR and CDR2 SFDVKD. The CDR3 extends over 16 amino acids. In nucleotides, the CDR3 is TGTGCCACCAGTGATTTAACCCCCGGGACAGGGAAAGGCTACACCTTC. The encoded protein is CATSDLTPGTGKGYTF.

This clonotype was recorded at least ten times. The V and J genes are TRBV28 and TRBJ2-1, with D perhaps TRBD2 (5 bases). V was cut by 8 bases and J by 5 bases, with 10 bases left in between. Germline CDR1 MDHEN, CDR2 SYDVKM. CDR3 size: 12 residues. For the CDR3, the DNA is TGTGCCAGCGGTCGGGGTCACAATGAGCAGTTCTTC. It encodes CASGRGHNEQFF.

The chain links TRBV5-8 to TRBJ2-1; 8 bases align to TRBD2. CDR1 and CDR2 (germline): SGHTS, YDEGEE. J gave up 2 bases and V 5 bases, and 6 bases lay outside the gene matches. The CDR3 has 15 amino acids. This CDR3 is CASRTSGATYNEQFF. The CDR3 region has the DNA TGTGCCAGCAGAACTAGCGGAGCCACCTACAATGAGCAGTTCTTC. The whole variable domain, filled in from reference TRBV5-8 and TRBJ2-1, reads EAGVTQSPTHLIKTRGQQATLRCSPISGHTSVYWYQQALGLGLQFLLWYDEGEERNRGNFPPRFSGRQFPNYSSELNVNALELEDSALYLCASRTSGATYNEQFFGPGTRLTVL.

In its sample, this clonotype was seen a few times. At one of its ends the junction is not consistent with the germline gene, which may arise from a read error. The chain has TRBV19 and TRBJ1-5; D unresolved. From germline, CDR1 is LNHDA and CDR2 SQIVND (reference sequence). This CDR3 spans 15 amino acids. The CDR3 reads CASNPIGGTYQPQHF. The CDR3 coding sequence is TGTGCAAGTAACCCCATCGGAGGTACTTATCAGCCCCAGCATTTT.

This clonotype was seen just once. The J gene is TRBJ2-7, the V gene TRBV25-1, with D hard to call. Trimming removed 2 bases from V and 5 bases from J, with 13 bases in between. This CDR3 spans 14 amino acids. The germline CDR1 and CDR2 sequences are MGHDK and SYGVNS. DNA for the CDR3: TGTGCCAGCAGTGAAGTTGGGATGGGCCACGAGCAGTACTTC. As protein: CASSEVGMGHEQYF.

This clonotype was seen ten or more times. The chain recombines TRBV28 with TRBJ1-1, with no clear D. Trimming removed 6 bases from V and 0 bases from J, with 14 bases in between. In germline, CDR1 is MDHEN, CDR2 SYDVKM. This CDR3 is 15 amino acids long. DNA of the CDR3: TGTGCCAGCAGCTCTCCTTCTTCAGTGAACACTGAAGCTTTCTTT. It translates to CASSSPSSVNTEAFF.

The chain combines TRBV4-3 with TRBJ2-1; 9 bases line up with TRBD2. This CDR3 region has 16 residues. Germline CDR1 and CDR2: LGHNA and YSLEER. J gave up 2 bases and V 2 bases, and 4 bases lay outside the gene matches. The CDR3 nucleotides read TGCGCCAGCAGCCAATTAGCGGGAGAGGCCTACAATGAGCAGTTCTTC. It yields the protein CASSQLAGEAYNEQFF.

This clonotype was detected ten times or more. The DNA for the CDR3 is TGTGCCAGCAGAGGGACTAGCAGATACACAGATACGCAGTATTTT. Translation gives CASRGTSRYTDTQYF. The V gene is TRBV2, the J gene TRBJ2-3, with TRBD2 matching 9 bases. This CDR3 comprises 15 residues. Germline CDR1 and CDR2: SNHLY and FYNNEI. V lost 6 bases and J lost 2; bases outside the gene matches: 6.

This clonotype has at least ten counts. The chain links TRBV28 to TRBJ1-1; the D is unclear. CDR3 length: 12 amino acids. Trimming took 6 bases from V and 0 from J, leaving 5 bases between them. Looked up from germline, CDR1 is MDHEN and CDR2 is SYDVKM. CDR3 coding DNA: TGTGCCAGCAGCTTAGTGAACACTGAAGCTTTCTTT. It is translated as CASSLVNTEAFF.

This clonotype was counted ten times or more. CDR3 amino acids: CASSESGWREGQIDEQFF. Written as DNA, the CDR3 is TGCGCCAGCAGTGAGTCGGGCTGGCGGGAGGGCCAGATAGATGAGCAGTTCTTC. The chain joins TRBV10-1 to TRBJ2-1, with 9 positions matching TRBD2. Per germline, CDR1 WNHNN and CDR2 SYGVQD (reference sequence). The trim removed 0 bases at V and 8 bases at J, leaving 14 bases unmatched. CDR3 length: 18 amino acids.

On this clonotype itself: Being one base from a much bigger clone, this may be a read error. The chain uses TRBV24-1 and TRBJ2-1; a possible D gene is TRBD2 (6 bases). The CDR3 consists of 16 residues. Germline CDR1 is KGHDR and CDR2 is SFDVKD. The V end was cut by 5 bases, the J end by 3 bases, with 16 bases between. The CDR3 spells CATSGASSVRYNEQFF. The CDR3 DNA sequence: TGTGCCACCAGTGGCGCCTCTAGCGTACGCTACAATGAGCAGTTCTTC.

The V gene is TRBV6-1, the J gene TRBJ2-1; 14 bases align to TRBD2. With 5 bases clipped from V and 8 bases from J, the junction kept 8 bases outside the gene matches. Germline V gene lookup returns CDR1 MNHNS and CDR2 SASEGT. The CDR3 totals 16 residues. The CDR3 loop reads CASSTGTSGSIYEQFF. The CDR3 region has the DNA TGTGCCAGCAGTACGGGGACTAGCGGGAGTATCTATGAGCAGTTCTTC.

This clonotype came up a few times. CDR3 sequence reads: CASRPGTEFYQPQHF. The CDR3 DNA follows: TGTGCCAGCAGGCCCGGGACAGAGTTCTATCAGCCCCAGCATTTT. This chain joins TRBV5-5 and TRBJ1-5; 7 nucleotides line up with TRBD1. Germline CDR1 is SGHKS and CDR2 is YYEKEE (reference sequence). The V segment lost 5 bases and the J segment 5 bases; nucleotides outside the gene matches: 10. This CDR3 comprises 15 residues.